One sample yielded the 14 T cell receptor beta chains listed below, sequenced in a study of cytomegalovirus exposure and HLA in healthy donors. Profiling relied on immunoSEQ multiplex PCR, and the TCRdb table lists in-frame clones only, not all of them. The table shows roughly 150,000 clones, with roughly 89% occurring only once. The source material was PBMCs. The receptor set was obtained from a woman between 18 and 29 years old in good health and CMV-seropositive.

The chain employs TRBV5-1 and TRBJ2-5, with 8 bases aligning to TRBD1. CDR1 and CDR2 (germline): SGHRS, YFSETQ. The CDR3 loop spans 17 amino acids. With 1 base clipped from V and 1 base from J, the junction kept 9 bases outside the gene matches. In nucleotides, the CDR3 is TGCGCCAGCAGCTTGCAGGGGGCCGTGAATAGCCAAGAGACCCAGTACTTC. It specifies CASSLQGAVNSQETQYF.

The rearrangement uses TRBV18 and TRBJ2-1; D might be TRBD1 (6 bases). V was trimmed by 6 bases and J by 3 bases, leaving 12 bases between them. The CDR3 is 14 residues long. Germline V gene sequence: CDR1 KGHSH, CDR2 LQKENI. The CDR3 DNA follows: TGTGCCAGCTCCCCGGTAGGGGGCTACAATGAGCAGTTCTTC. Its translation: CASSPVGGYNEQFF.

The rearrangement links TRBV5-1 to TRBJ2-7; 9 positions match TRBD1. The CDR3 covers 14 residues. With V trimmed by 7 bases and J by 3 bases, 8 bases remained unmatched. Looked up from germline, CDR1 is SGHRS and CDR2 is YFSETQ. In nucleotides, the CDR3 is TGCGCCAGCGGGGTCCAGGGACAGGGCTACGAGCAGTACTTC. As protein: CASGVQGQGYEQYF.

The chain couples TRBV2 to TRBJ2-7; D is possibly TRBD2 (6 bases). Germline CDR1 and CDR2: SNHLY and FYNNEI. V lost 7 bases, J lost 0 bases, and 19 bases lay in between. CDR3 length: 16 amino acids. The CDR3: CASIPGELTNSYEQYF. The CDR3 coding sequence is TGTGCCAGCATCCCGGGGGAGCTGACAAACTCCTACGAGCAGTACTTC.

The CDR3 region has the DNA TGCGCCAGCAGTGATAACAGGGGGCAAACCGGGGAGCTGTTTTTT. Protein: CASSDNRGQTGELFF. The chain combines TRBV10-1 with TRBJ2-2; TRBD1 agrees at 9 bases. The V gene end was trimmed by 3 bases and the J gene end by 5 bases; junction bases not matched to a gene: 4. The CDR3 covers 15 residues. The germline CDR1 and CDR2 sequences are WNHNN and SYGVQD (reference sequence).

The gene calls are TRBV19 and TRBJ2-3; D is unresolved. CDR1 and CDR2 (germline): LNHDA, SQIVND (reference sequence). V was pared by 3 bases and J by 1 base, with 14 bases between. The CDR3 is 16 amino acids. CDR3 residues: CASSINGGTRTDTQYF. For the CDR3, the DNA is TGTGCCAGTAGTATTAATGGCGGTACACGCACAGATACGCAGTATTTT.

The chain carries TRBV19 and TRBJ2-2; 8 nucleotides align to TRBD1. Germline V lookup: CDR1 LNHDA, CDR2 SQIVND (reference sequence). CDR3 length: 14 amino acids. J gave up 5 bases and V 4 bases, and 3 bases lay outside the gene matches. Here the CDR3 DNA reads TGTGCCAGTAGTAGCTGGACAGGGACCGGGGAGCTGTTTTTT. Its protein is CASSSWTGTGELFF.

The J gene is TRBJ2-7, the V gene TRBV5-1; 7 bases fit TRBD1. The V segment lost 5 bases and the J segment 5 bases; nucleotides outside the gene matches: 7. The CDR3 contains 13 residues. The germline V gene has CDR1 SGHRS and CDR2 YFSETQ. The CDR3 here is CASRTQGSHEQYF. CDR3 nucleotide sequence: TGCGCCAGCAGGACACAGGGGAGCCACGAGCAGTACTTC.

The CDR3 coding sequence is TGTGCCAGCAGCTTGAGTCTAGCGGGAAACGAGCAGTTCTTC. Amino acids: CASSLSLAGNEQFF. This chain connects TRBV5-6 to TRBJ2-1, with 9 positions matching TRBD2. V trimming: 1 base; J trimming: 10 bases; junction bases outside the gene matches: 6. CDR3 size: 14 residues. CDR1 is SGHDT and CDR2 is YYEEEE in the germline V gene.

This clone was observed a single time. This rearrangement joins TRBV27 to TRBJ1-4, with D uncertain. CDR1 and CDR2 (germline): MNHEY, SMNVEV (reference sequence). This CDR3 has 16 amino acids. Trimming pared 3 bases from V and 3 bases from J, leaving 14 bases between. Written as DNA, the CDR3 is TGTGCCAGCAGTTTTGTTTTCGGCGGGGCTAATGAAAAACTGTTTTTT. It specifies CASSFVFGGANEKLFF.

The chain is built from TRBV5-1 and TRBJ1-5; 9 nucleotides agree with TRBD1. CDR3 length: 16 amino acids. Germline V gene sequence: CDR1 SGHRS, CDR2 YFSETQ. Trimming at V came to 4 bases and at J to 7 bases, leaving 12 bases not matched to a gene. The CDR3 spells CASSISPGQGEQPQHF. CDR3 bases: TGCGCCAGCAGCATATCCCCGGGACAGGGTGAACAGCCCCAGCATTTT.

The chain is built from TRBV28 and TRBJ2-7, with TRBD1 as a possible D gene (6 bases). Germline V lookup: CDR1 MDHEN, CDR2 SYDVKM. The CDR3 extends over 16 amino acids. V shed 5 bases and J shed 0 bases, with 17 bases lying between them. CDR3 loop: CASSPLDSSLSYEQYF. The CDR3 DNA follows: TGTGCCAGCAGTCCCCTGGACAGCTCCCTCTCCTACGAGCAGTACTTC. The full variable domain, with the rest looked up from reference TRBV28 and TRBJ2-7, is DVKVTQSSRYLVKRTGEKVFLECVQDMDHENMFWYRQDPGLGLRLIYFSYDVKMKEKGDIPEGYSVSREKKERFSLILESASTNQTSMYLCASSPLDSSLSYEQYFGPGTRLTVT.

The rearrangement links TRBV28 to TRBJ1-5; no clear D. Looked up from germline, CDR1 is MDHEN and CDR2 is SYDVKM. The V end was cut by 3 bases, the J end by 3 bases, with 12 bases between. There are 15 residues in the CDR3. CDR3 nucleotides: TGTGCCAGCAGTTTCGGAGGGCAGAACAATCAGCCCCAGCATTTT. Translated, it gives CASSFGGQNNQPQHF.

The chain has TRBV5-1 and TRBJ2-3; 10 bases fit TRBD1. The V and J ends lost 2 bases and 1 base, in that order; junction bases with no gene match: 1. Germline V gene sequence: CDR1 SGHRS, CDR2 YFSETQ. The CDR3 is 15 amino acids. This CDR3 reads CASSFGTGGTDTQYF. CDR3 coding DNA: TGCGCCAGCAGCTTTGGGACAGGGGGCACAGATACGCAGTATTTT.